These T cell receptor beta chains were read from a single sample in a study of sequential checkpoint blockade in melanoma. Repertoires were generated with immunoSEQ multiplex PCR, while TCRdb's copy carries only in-frame clones and drops some. The sample lists fewer than 3,000 clones, approximately 14% occurring once. The sample in question was tumor tissue (inferred from file names), obtained from a patient given nivolumab and ipilimumab in sequence. All receptors derive from a human donor with melanoma. Each CDR3 is given with its conserved first and last residue. D genes are given only for firm matches. Rows may omit the clone size; those that give it use once, few, many or a size class.

size: .; J: TRBJ2-2; V: TRBV18; D: TRBD2; CDR3: CASSRTGTSGTNTGELFF; DNA: TGTGCCAGCTCACGTACCGGGACTAGCGGGACAAACACCGGGGAGCTGTTTTTT
size: few; J: TRBJ1-2; V: TRBV28; D: .; CDR3: CASSLRFSGYTF; DNA: TGTGCCAGCAGTTTACGTTTTAGCGGCTACACCTTC
size: .; J: TRBJ2-5; V: TRBV6-8; D: .; CDR3: CASHEAGFPETQYF; DNA: TGTGCCAGCCACGAGGCCGGGTTTCCGGAGACCCAGTACTTC
size: .; J: TRBJ2-1; V: TRBV6-1; D: .; CDR3: CASSEAGGAIGYNEQFF; DNA: TGTGCCAGCAGTGAAGCTGGCGGGGCTATTGGCTACAATGAGCAGTTCTTC
size: .; J: TRBJ1-1; V: TRBV30; D: .; CDR3: CAWIRRAGTEAFF; DNA: TGTGCCTGGATTCGCAGGGCTGGCACTGAAGCTTTCTTT
size: medium-sized; J: TRBJ2-5; V: TRBV11-3; D: TRBD2; CDR3: CASSLDSGDETQYF; DNA: TGTGCCAGCAGCTTAGACAGCGGGGACGAGACCCAGTACTTC
size: few; J: TRBJ2-1; V: TRBV9; D: TRBD2; CDR3: CASSLGTSGSYEQFF; DNA: TGTGCCAGCAGCTTGGGGACTAGCGGGAGCTATGAGCAGTTCTTC
size: .; J: TRBJ2-3; V: TRBV11-3; D: TRBD2; CDR3: CASSPRGTSGRVDTQYF; DNA: TGTGCCAGCAGCCCAAGAGGGACTAGCGGGAGAGTGGATACGCAGTATTTT
size: medium-sized; J: TRBJ2-2; V: TRBV11-3; D: .; CDR3: CASSLVRGRNTGELFF; DNA: TGTGCCAGCAGCTTAGTCAGGGGAAGGAACACCGGGGAGCTGTTTTTT
size: .; J: TRBJ2-1; V: TRBV5-1; D: TRBD2; CDR3: CASSTQPLPGLAGGRNEQFF; DNA: TGCGCCAGCAGCACCCAACCTCTACCGGGACTAGCGGGAGGGCGCAATGAGCAGTTCTTC
size: once; J: TRBJ2-1; V: TRBV14; D: .; CDR3: CASSLTRGPINEQFF; DNA: TGTGCCAGCAGCCTGACTAGAGGCCCCATCAATGAGCAGTTCTTC
size: .; J: TRBJ2-1; V: TRBV6-8; D: TRBD2; CDR3: CASSDLREGFYNEQFF; DNA: TGTGCCAGCAGTGATTTGCGGGAGGGCTTTTACAATGAGCAGTTCTTC
size: many; J: TRBJ2-1; V: TRBV11-3; D: TRBD1; CDR3: CASSSRATGSYNEQFF; DNA: TGTGCCAGCAGCTCTAGAGCGACAGGGTCCTACAATGAGCAGTTCTTC
size: many; J: TRBJ2-5; V: TRBV11-3; D: TRBD1; CDR3: CASSLEKTGEETQYF; DNA: TGTGCCAGCAGCTTAGAAAAGACAGGGGAAGAGACCCAGTACTTC
size: .; J: TRBJ2-3; V: TRBV11-3; D: TRBD2; CDR3: CASSFQRIPSGPYTDTQYF; DNA: TGTGCCAGCAGCTTCCAAAGAATACCTAGCGGGCCTTACACAGATACGCAGTATTTT
size: .; J: TRBJ2-5; V: TRBV19; D: .; CDR3: CASSIGRGETQYF; DNA: TGTGCCAGTAGTATTGGGAGAGGAGAGACCCAGTACTTC
size: few; J: TRBJ2-1; V: TRBV9; D: TRBD2; CDR3: CASGPERGNEQFF; DNA: TGTGCCAGTGGCCCGGAGCGGGGTAATGAGCAGTTCTTC
size: .; J: TRBJ1-3; V: TRBV11-3; D: .; CDR3: CASSLVGGIGNTIYF; DNA: TGTGCCAGCAGCTTAGTGGGGGGAATTGGAAACACCATATATTTT
size: .; J: TRBJ2-7; V: TRBV11-3; D: .; CDR3: CASSLGQGGRGEQYF; DNA: TGTGCCAGCAGCCTCGGGCAGGGGGGGCGAGGAGAGCAGTACTTC
size: few; J: TRBJ2-3; V: TRBV11-3; D: TRBD2; CDR3: CASSPNGLAGAPDTQYF; DNA: TGTGCCAGCAGCCCCAATGGACTAGCGGGAGCTCCAGATACGCAGTATTTT
size: .; J: TRBJ2-2; V: TRBV11-3; D: .; CDR3: CASSFSRLVAGELFF; DNA: TGTGCCAGCAGCTTCTCGAGACTAGTTGCCGGGGAGCTGTTTTTT
size: few; J: TRBJ1-3; V: TRBV28; D: .; CDR3: CASSFPGNTIYF; DNA: TGTGCCAGCAGTTTTCCTGGAAACACCATATATTTT
size: many; J: TRBJ1-1; V: TRBV11-3; D: .; CDR3: CASSLGSAENTEAFF; DNA: TGTGCCAGCAGCTTAGGTTCGGCCGAGAACACTGAAGCTTTCTTT
size: many; J: TRBJ2-2; V: TRBV11-3; D: TRBD1; CDR3: CASSLTPQGTGELFF; DNA: TGTGCCAGCAGCTTAACCCCACAGGGGACCGGGGAGCTGTTTTTT
size: few; J: TRBJ2-7; V: TRBV6-8; D: .; CDR3: CASSYSSPGYEQYF; DNA: TGTGCCAGCAGTTACTCGAGTCCAGGGTACGAGCAGTACTTC